This TCR beta chain derives from a study of cytomegalovirus exposure and HLA in healthy donors. Study results and limitations: When the data were analyzed later, several of the most significant clusters appeared to be linked to common viral pathogens.

With respect to this clone: The antigen remains unidentified.

Primers: 60 Vbeta forward and 13 Jbeta reverse. Generated by immunoSEQ multiplex PCR, the TCRdb table keeps only in-frame clones and is missing some. The top ten clones hold 6% to 7.5% of a sample with some 140,000 clones, approximately 8.9% of them seen once. This clonotype was sampled from a woman aged 40-49 years in good health and CMV-seropositive. The sample was PBMCs.

The CDR3 sequence: CASSPGVGGYTF. CDR3 DNA: TGTGCCAGCAGCCCAGGGGTGGGTGGCTACACCTTC. The chain employs TRBV5-4 and TRBJ1-2; maybe TRBD1 (6 bases). CDR1 and CDR2 (germline): SGHNT, YYREEE (reference sequence). Trimming removed 4 bases from V and 7 bases from J, with 11 bases in between. CDR3 length: 12 amino acids.